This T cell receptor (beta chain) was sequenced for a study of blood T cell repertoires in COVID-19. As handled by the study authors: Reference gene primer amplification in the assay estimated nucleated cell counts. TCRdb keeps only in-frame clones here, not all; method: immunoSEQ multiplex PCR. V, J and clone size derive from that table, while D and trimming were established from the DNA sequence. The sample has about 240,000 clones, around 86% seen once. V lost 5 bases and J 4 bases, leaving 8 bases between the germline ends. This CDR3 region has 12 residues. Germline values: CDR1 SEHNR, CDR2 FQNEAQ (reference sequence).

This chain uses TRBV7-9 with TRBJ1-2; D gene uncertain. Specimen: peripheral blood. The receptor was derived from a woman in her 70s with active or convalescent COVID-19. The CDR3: CASSQDFYGYTF. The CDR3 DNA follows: TGTGCCAGCAGCCAGGACTTCTATGGCTACACCTTC.